The clone carrying this TCR beta chain came up once. These data belong to a study of control samples from healthy donors and cancer patients. The CDR3 is 15 residues long. The germline V gene has CDR1 SSHAT and CDR2 FNYEAQ (reference sequence). Germline trimming cut 5 bases from V and 0 bases from J; bases unmatched to any gene: 6. Measured with immunoSEQ multiplex PCR; TCRdb has only the in-frame clones, and not every one. The sample consists of 150,000 to 200,000 clones, around 90% of them appearing once. The TCR comes from a man between 18 and 29 years old in good health. The sequencing input was blood. V is TRBV7-7 and J is TRBJ1-1; 7 bases are shared with TRBD1. In DNA form, the CDR3 reads TGTGCCAGCAGCGGGACAGCACTTATGAACACTGAAGCTTTCTTT. This translates into CASSGTALMNTEAFF.